A selection of T cell receptor beta chains follows, all from one sample in a study of graft-versus-host responses after intestinal transplantation. Assay used: immunoSEQ multiplex PCR; TCRdb lists only in-frame clones, some missing. In the table there are about 120,000 clones, 85% to 95% of which are singletons. Their recognized antigens are unknown. The sample was unstimulated CD8+ T cells sorted from spleen or lymph node cells, taken before intestinal transplant. These receptors were collected from a human donor who received an intestinal transplant. Each CDR3 is given with its conserved first and last residue. A D gene is named only where the DNA matches it firmly. Expanded clones get a size class; other rows say once, few or many, or leave the size out.

j_call	d_call	clone_size	cdr3_length	v_call	cdr3_nt	cdr3_aa
TRBJ1-2	-	few	15	TRBV6-1	TGTGCCAGCAGTGAATTCCCAGGGCAGGGCTATGGCTACACCTTC	CASSEFPGQGYGYTF
TRBJ1-1	TRBD1	-	16	TRBV18	TGTGCCAGCTCACCCGGGACAGGGGGTCAGTACACTGAAGCTTTCTTT	CASSPGTGGQYTEAFF
TRBJ1-1	-	-	13	TRBV6-5	TGTGCCAGCAAACCCCTTATGAACACTGAAGCTTTCTTT	CASKPLMNTEAFF
TRBJ2-3	-	-	15	TRBV9	TGTGCCAGCAGCGTAGAAGGGGACATCACAGATACGCAGTATTTT	CASSVEGDITDTQYF
TRBJ2-1	-	-	16	TRBV28	TGTGCCAGCACCACGGGGGCGGGAGCCTCCTACAATGAGCAGTTCTTC	CASTTGAGASYNEQFF
TRBJ2-5	TRBD2	-	15	TRBV19	TGTGCCAGTAGTATGAGGGGAGCGGGAGGAGAGACCCAGTACTTC	CASSMRGAGGETQYF
TRBJ2-3	TRBD1	-	14	TRBV25-1	TGTGCCAGCTTAGCCGGGACAGGGGGAGATACGCAGTATTTT	CASLAGTGGDTQYF
TRBJ2-7	-	-	16	TRBV7-6	TGTGCCAGCAGCTCACGACCGGGACTGGAAACCTACGAGCAGTACTTC	CASSSRPGLETYEQYF
TRBJ2-1	TRBD2	-	14	TRBV28	TGTGCCAGCAGTCCTAGCGGGAGCGCCAATGAGCAGTTCTTC	CASSPSGSANEQFF
TRBJ1-1	-	-	14	TRBV7-8	TGTGCCAGCAGCTCCTCCAACAGGGAGGATGAAGCTTTCTTT	CASSSSNREDEAFF
TRBJ2-5	-	-	13	TRBV15	TGTGCCACCAGCAGACGCAGCCAAGAGACCCAGTACTTC	CATSRRSQETQYF
TRBJ2-7	TRBD1	once	16	TRBV4-1	TGCGCCAGCAGCCCCCGGGACAGGGTAGGGACCTACGAGCAGTACTTC	CASSPRDRVGTYEQYF
TRBJ2-7	-	-	13	TRBV6-5	TGTGCCATCGGAAGCCCCGGCCTTGGCGAGCAGTACTTC	CAIGSPGLGEQYF
TRBJ1-2	-	-	16	TRBV27	TGTGCCAGCAGTTTATCAGGGGGAGAACACAACTATGGCTACACCTTC	CASSLSGGEHNYGYTF
TRBJ1-5	-	-	14	TRBV6-5	TGTGCCAGCAGACCGGGACAAAGCAATCAGCCCCAGCATTTT	CASRPGQSNQPQHF
TRBJ2-3	-	-	16	TRBV4-1	TGCGCCAGCAGCCCGATCGGACTCTCACCCACAGATACGCAGTATTTT	CASSPIGLSPTDTQYF
TRBJ1-5	-	-	18	TRBV5-4	TGTGCCAGCAACTACTCCCCAGTGTCCTCTCTCTCTCCTCAGCCCCAGCATTTT	CASNYSPVSSLSPQPQHF
TRBJ1-1	-	-	14	TRBV7-8	TGTGCCAGCAGCTCCGTGGGAGGGGATCCTGAAGCTTTCTTT	CASSSVGGDPEAFF
TRBJ1-1	TRBD1	-	14	TRBV7-9	TGTGCCAGCAGCTTACAGGGGGCGGCCCGGGAGGCTTTCTTT	CASSLQGAAREAFF
TRBJ2-1	TRBD2	-	16	TRBV29-1	TGCAGCGTTGAAGGGGTAGCGGGAGGGTCATACAATGAGCAGTTCTTC	CSVEGVAGGSYNEQFF
TRBJ2-5	-	once	13	TRBV5-4	TGTGCCAGCAGCTTGTGGGGGGGCGAGACCCAGTACTTC	CASSLWGGETQYF
TRBJ2-1	-	once	15	TRBV28	TGTGCCAGCAGTTTAATCCCGATAGCGGACAATGAGCAGTTCTTC	CASSLIPIADNEQFF
TRBJ2-7	TRBD1	-	15	TRBV19	TGTGCCAGTAGTATTAGGCAGGGGGTGGTCTACGAGCAGTACTTC	CASSIRQGVVYEQYF
TRBJ2-1	-	once	16	TRBV7-6	TGTGCCAGCAGCTTATCCGGACAGACCTCCTACAATGAGCAGTTCTTC	CASSLSGQTSYNEQFF
TRBJ2-7	TRBD1	-	13	TRBV29-1	TGCAGCGTGGGGACAGGGAACGGCTACGAGCAGTACTTC	CSVGTGNGYEQYF
TRBJ2-7	TRBD1	once	15	TRBV11-2	TGTGCCAGCAGTCCACCCGGGACAGCTCCCTACGAGCAGTACTTC	CASSPPGTAPYEQYF
TRBJ2-1	-	-	10	TRBV2	TGTGGAAGCTCCTACAATGAGCAGTTCTTC	CGSSYNEQFF
TRBJ2-2	-	-	15	TRBV9	TGTGCCAGCACCGAATGGGGGTCGAACACCGGGGAGCTGTTTTTT	CASTEWGSNTGELFF
TRBJ2-1	-	-	12	TRBV6-1	TGTGCCAGTAAACTAGTCATCAATGAGCAGTTCTTC	CASKLVINEQFF
TRBJ2-1	-	-	15	TRBV27	TGTGCCAGCAGTCCCACCGACGGAGTGACCAATGAGCAGTTCTTC	CASSPTDGVTNEQFF
TRBJ2-1	-	-	16	TRBV25-1	TGTGCCAGCAGTGAAGGGGACCTCAGCTCCTACAATGAGCAGTTCTTC	CASSEGDLSSYNEQFF
TRBJ2-7	-	-	14	TRBV28	TGTGCCAGCAGCTTCTCGGCTCTCTCCTACGAGCAGTACTTC	CASSFSALSYEQYF
TRBJ2-7	TRBD1	-	14	TRBV28	TGTGCCAGCCCGACAGGGGGGGATGGGTACGAGCAGTACTTC	CASPTGGDGYEQYF
TRBJ2-1	TRBD2	-	16	TRBV27	TGTGCCAGCAGTTTATTGAAGCGGGAAACCTACAATGAGCAGTTCTTC	CASSLLKRETYNEQFF
TRBJ2-1	-	-	13	TRBV28	TGTGCCAGCAGTTTAGGAGTAGTGAATGAGCAGTTCTTC	CASSLGVVNEQFF
TRBJ1-2	-	-	12	TRBV29-1	TGCAGCGTTGAACCCTATAACTATGGCTACACCTTC	CSVEPYNYGYTF
TRBJ1-5	-	-	13	TRBV28	TGTGCCAGCACCCCAGGGATAAATCAGCCCCAGCATTTT	CASTPGINQPQHF
TRBJ1-2	-	-	15	TRBV19	TGTGCCAGTAGTATAGAAACCCCAGAGAGAGGTGGCTACACCTTC	CASSIETPERGGYTF
TRBJ2-1	TRBD2	-	14	TRBV5-1	TGCGCCAGCAGCTTGGAACGTTGGGGGGGTGAGCAGTTCTTC	CASSLERWGGEQFF
TRBJ2-1	-	-	16	TRBV9	TGTGCCAGCAGCCCTGGGGCAGCGGGCTCCTACAATGAGCAGTTCTTC	CASSPGAAGSYNEQFF
TRBJ1-4	TRBD1	-	18	TRBV4-1	TGCGCCAGCAGCCAAGAGCAGTGGCTGACAGGGGCCAACGAAAAACTGTTTTTT	CASSQEQWLTGANEKLFF
TRBJ2-4	-	-	14	TRBV15	TGTGCCACCAGCATTATGGCGGACAGCAACATTCAGTACTTC	CATSIMADSNIQYF
TRBJ2-4	-	-	14	TRBV2	TGTGCCAGCAGAGGAACAGGAGCCAAAAACATTCAGTACTTC	CASRGTGAKNIQYF
TRBJ1-5	-	-	14	TRBV18	TGTGCCAGCTCACGCCACTGGAGCAATCAGCCCCAGCATTTT	CASSRHWSNQPQHF
TRBJ2-7	TRBD1	-	13	TRBV29-1	TGCAGCGTTGAACTCGCCAGGGGGTACGAGCAGTACTTC	CSVELARGYEQYF
TRBJ2-1	-	-	16	TRBV7-8	TGTGCCAGCAGCTCACCCCGGGACTCCTCCTACAATGAGCAGTTCTTC	CASSSPRDSSYNEQFF
TRBJ2-1	TRBD1	-	14	TRBV11-2	TGTGCCAGCAGTAGGGACAGCTCCTACAATGAGCAGTTCTTC	CASSRDSSYNEQFF
TRBJ2-1	TRBD1	-	15	TRBV28	TGTGCCAGCAGGAAGACAGGGGGCTCCTACAATGAGCAGTTCTTC	CASRKTGGSYNEQFF
TRBJ1-1	-	once	13	TRBV4-1	TGCGCCAGCAGCCATACCAGGGAAACTGAAGCTTTCTTT	CASSHTRETEAFF
TRBJ1-1	-	-	14	TRBV19	TGTGCCAGTAGTATCCATGTGGGGGGCACTGAAGCTTTCTTT	CASSIHVGGTEAFF
TRBJ2-2	-	-	18	TRBV7-9	TGTGCCAGCAGCTCAGACAGGCGGGCGTGGGGTGAGACCGGGGAGCTGTTTTTT	CASSSDRRAWGETGELFF
TRBJ1-2	TRBD1	-	14	TRBV27	TGTGCCAGCATTTGGACAGGGATAAGGTATGGCTACACCTTC	CASIWTGIRYGYTF
TRBJ1-2	-	-	10	TRBV30	TGTGCCGGGCACAGGGATGGCTACACCTTC	CAGHRDGYTF
TRBJ1-5	-	-	15	TRBV4-1	TGCGCCAGCAGCCTAACGGACAACCGCAATCAGCCCCAGCATTTT	CASSLTDNRNQPQHF